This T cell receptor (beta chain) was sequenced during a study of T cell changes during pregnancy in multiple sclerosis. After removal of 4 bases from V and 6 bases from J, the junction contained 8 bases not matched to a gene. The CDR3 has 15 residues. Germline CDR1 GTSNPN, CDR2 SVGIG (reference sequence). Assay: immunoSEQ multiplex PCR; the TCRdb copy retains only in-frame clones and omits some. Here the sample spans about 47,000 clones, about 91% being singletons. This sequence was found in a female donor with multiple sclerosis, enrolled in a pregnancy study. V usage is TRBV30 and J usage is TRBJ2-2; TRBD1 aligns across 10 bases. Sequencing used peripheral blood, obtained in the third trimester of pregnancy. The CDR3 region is CAWISAGQGSGELFF. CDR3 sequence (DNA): TGTGCCTGGATCTCTGCGGGACAGGGGTCCGGGGAGCTGTTTTTT.